Presented here are 32 T cell receptor beta chains from one specimen sequenced in a study of cytomegalovirus exposure and HLA in healthy donors. 13 Jbeta primers and 60 Vbeta primers were used for the PCR. The protocol was immunoSEQ multiplex PCR, while the TCRdb copy is restricted to in-frame clones and leaves out a portion. This table holds roughly 150,000 clones, 75% to 80% found once. Specimen: PBMCs. These receptors all come from a male donor in good health and CMV-seronegative.

The chain is built from TRBV7-9 and TRBJ2-1; weak D call: TRBD2 (5 bases). Germline CDR1 is SEHNR and CDR2 is FQNEAQ (reference sequence). V lost 8 bases to trimming and J lost 0 bases, with 11 bases between them. This CDR3 has 14 amino acids. The CDR3 loop is CASVTGSSYNEQFF. Here the CDR3 DNA reads TGTGCCAGCGTTACGGGGAGCTCCTACAATGAGCAGTTCTTC.

This chain connects TRBV18 to TRBJ2-1; weak D call: TRBD1 (5 bases). The CDR3 spans 16 residues. Germline V gene data show CDR1 as KGHSH and CDR2 as LQKENI. V was clipped by 0 bases and J by 3 bases, with 12 bases between them. The CDR3 DNA is TGTGCCAGCTCACCACCGAATCCGACAGACTACAATGAGCAGTTCTTC. This gives the protein CASSPPNPTDYNEQFF.

This clone was seen more than once but under ten times. V and J are TRBV30 and TRBJ1-4; D remains unclear. The CDR3 spans 13 residues. The V end was cut by 0 bases, the J end by 4 bases, with 6 bases between. Germline values: CDR1 GTSNPN, CDR2 SVGIG (reference sequence). CDR3 in DNA: TGTGCCTGGAGTGTAGAGATTAATGAAAAACTGTTTTTT. Its translation: CAWSVEINEKLFF.

The rearrangement uses TRBV6-1 and TRBJ2-1; TRBD2 matches 10 bases. CDR1 is MNHNS, CDR2 SASEGT, per germline. The junction had 4 bases not matched to a gene; V was cut back by 10 bases and J by 4 bases. This CDR3 comprises 13 residues. CDR3 protein: CANSGRSYNEQFF. CDR3 bases: TGTGCCAATAGCGGGAGGAGTTACAATGAGCAGTTCTTC.

The chain employs TRBV6-1 and TRBJ2-1; the D is unclear. The CDR3 sequence is 14 residues long. V was trimmed by 6 bases and J by 5 bases, leaving 14 bases between them. CDR1 is MNHNS, CDR2 SASEGT, per germline. DNA for the CDR3: TGTGCCAGCAGCAGAGGCAGCAACGACAATGAGCAGTTCTTC. The encoded protein is CASSRGSNDNEQFF.

The chain employs TRBV5-6 and TRBJ1-1; 7 positions match TRBD1. Germline V gives CDR1 SGHDT, CDR2 YYEEEE. J lost 9 bases, V lost 4 bases, and 6 bases had no gene match. The length of the CDR3 is 12 residues. For the CDR3, the DNA is TGTGCCAGCAGCATCCGGGACAGCCAAGCTTTCTTT. It is translated as CASSIRDSQAFF.

The CDR3 bases are TGTGCCAGCAGCTTGGTGGTAACAGGGAATAACTATGGCTACACCTTC. This sequence encodes CASSLVVTGNNYGYTF. The chain combines TRBV5-6 with TRBJ1-2, with a tentative D call TRBD1 (6 bases). V was pared by 0 bases and J by 1 base, with 13 bases between. CDR3 size: 16 residues. Germline V gene lookup returns CDR1 SGHDT and CDR2 YYEEEE.

V and J are TRBV27 and TRBJ2-1, with TRBD2 matching 9 bases. V lost 4 bases to trimming and J lost 9 bases; unmatched junction nucleotides: 13. The CDR3 loop spans 16 amino acids. Germline CDR1 is MNHEY and CDR2 is SMNVEV (reference sequence). The CDR3 DNA reads TGTGCCAGCAGTTCCTTTAGCGGGAGAGGATTGGCTGAGCAGTTCTTC. It codes for CASSSFSGRGLAEQFF.

J is TRBJ1-2 and V is TRBV6-1, with a tentative D call TRBD1 (5 bases). There are 15 residues in the CDR3. From germline, CDR1 is MNHNS and CDR2 SASEGT. Trimming cost V 7 bases and J 5 bases, with 20 bases left between them. The CDR3 reads CASNTLDRVPYGYTF. The CDR3 coding sequence is TGTGCCAGCAATACTTTAGACAGAGTCCCATATGGCTACACCTTC.

This clone was picked up a small number of times. V gene TRBV9 combines with J gene TRBJ1-2, with D hard to call. Germline values: CDR1 SGDLS, CDR2 YYNGEE. This CDR3 comprises 14 residues. V shed 4 bases and J shed 4 bases, with 14 bases lying between them. CDR3 coding DNA: TGTGCCAGCAGCCCGTTCGGAGCCATCTATGGCTACACCTTC. This sequence encodes CASSPFGAIYGYTF.

The J gene is TRBJ1-1, the V gene TRBV12-2; the table's D call, TRBD1, has no DNA check behind it. TRBV12-2 is designated a pseudogene. The CDR3 is 15 amino acids. In DNA, the CDR3 is TGTGCAAGTCGCTTAACCAAACAGTTGAACACTGAAGCTTTCTTT. Residues: CASRLTKQLNTEAFF.

In DNA, the CDR3 is TGTGCCACGCTCGGCCTAGCGGGTAAGGTCCACGAGCAGTACTTC. Translated: CATLGLAGKVHEQYF. This rearrangement joins TRBV6-1 to TRBJ2-7; 8 nucleotides match TRBD2. Looked up from germline, CDR1 is MNHNS and CDR2 is SASEGT. The V gene end was trimmed by 10 bases and the J gene end by 5 bases; junction bases not matched to a gene: 16. The CDR3 has 15 residues.

J is TRBJ2-2 and V is TRBV5-4; D perhaps matches TRBD1 (5 bases). CDR3 length equals 13 residues. The germline V and J ends were trimmed by 4 bases and 6 bases, with 10 bases remaining between them. Germline CDR1 and CDR2: SGHNT and YYREEE (reference sequence). The CDR3: CASSPAGPGELFF. The CDR3 bases are TGTGCCAGCAGCCCCGCAGGGCCCGGGGAGCTGTTTTTT.

The chain links TRBV2 to TRBJ2-7; 9 bases map to TRBD1. Germline CDR1 SNHLY, CDR2 FYNNEI. The length of the CDR3 is 13 residues. V gave up 10 bases and J gave up 1 base; unmatched junction bases: 5. The CDR3 nucleotides read TGTGCCACCACAGGGGGCGGTTCCTACGAGCAGTACTTC. This translates into CATTGGGSYEQYF.

This chain joins TRBV6-6 and TRBJ1-6; TRBD1 matches 10 bases. Losses at the gene ends were 6 bases for V and 9 bases for J; bases not matched to a gene: 5. Germline V gives CDR1 MNHNY, CDR2 SVGAGI (reference sequence). This CDR3 has 14 amino acids. CDR3 nucleotide sequence: TGTGCCAGCAGAGGACAGGGGGTGTTTTCACCCCTCCACTTT. It yields the protein CASRGQGVFSPLHF.

CDR3 sequence: CASSSDLRQETQYF. The DNA of the CDR3 is TGTGCCAGCAGCTCCGACTTACGACAAGAGACCCAGTACTTC. The chain has TRBV11-2 and TRBJ2-5; D ambiguous. The CDR3 spans 14 residues. V gave up 4 bases and J gave up 2 bases, with 11 bases separating them. CDR1 is SGHAT, CDR2 FQNNGV, per germline.

This chain joins TRBV6-5 and TRBJ1-5; unclear D gene. The length of the CDR3 is 15 residues. The germline V and J ends were trimmed by 4 bases and 2 bases, with 12 bases remaining between them. CDR1 and CDR2 (germline): MNHEY, SVGAGI. The CDR3 spells CASSLNTGGNQPQHF. The CDR3 DNA follows: TGTGCCAGCAGTTTAAACACTGGAGGCAATCAGCCCCAGCATTTT.

This clone was seen a single time. The V gene is TRBV12-5, the J gene TRBJ2-1; 10 bases match TRBD1. V shed 5 bases, J shed 4 bases, and the junction held 5 bases outside the gene matches. This CDR3 region has 15 residues. Germline lookup yields CDR1 LGHNT and CDR2 FRNRAP. Written as DNA, the CDR3 is TGTGCTAGTGGTCCCGGGACAGGGGTTTACAATGAGCAGTTCTTC. Translated, it gives CASGPGTGVYNEQFF.

V gene TRBV7-9 combines with J gene TRBJ1-1, with TRBD1 identical over 10 bases. The germline gives CDR1 SEHNR, CDR2 FQNEAQ (reference sequence). CDR3 size: 15 residues. The trim removed 5 bases at V and 3 bases at J, leaving 6 bases unmatched. CDR3 in amino acids: CASSVPTGGYTEAFF. Here the CDR3 DNA reads TGTGCCAGCAGCGTCCCGACAGGGGGCTACACTGAAGCTTTCTTT. The full variable domain, its missing parts supplied by reference TRBV7-9 and TRBJ1-1, is DTGVSQNPRHKITKRGQNVTFRCDPISEHNRLYWYRQTLGQGPEFLTYFQNEAQLEKSRLLSDRFSAERPKGSFSTLEIQRTEQGDSAMYLCASSVPTGGYTEAFFGQGTRLTVV.

A word on this clone: One end of the junction is discordant with germline, which a read error may explain. V and J are TRBV7-9 and TRBJ2-4; maybe TRBD1 (6 bases). Germline V gene data show CDR1 as SEHNR and CDR2 as FQNEAQ (reference sequence). This CDR3 has 14 amino acids. CDR3 loop: CSSSLVQGQDIQYF. The CDR3 coding sequence is TGTTCCAGCAGCTTAGTTCAGGGGCAGGACATTCAGTACTTC.

The chain has TRBV23-1 and TRBJ1-3; D perhaps matches TRBD1 (6 bases). TRBV23-1 is an ORF, and what it does is uncertain. This CDR3 spans 15 amino acids. V was cut by 0 bases and J by 7 bases, with 13 bases left in between. Written as DNA, the CDR3 is TGCGCCAGCAGTCAATCGAACCCACAGGGTAACACCATATATTTT. Amino acids: CASSQSNPQGNTIYF.

The chain carries TRBV5-1 and TRBJ2-7, with TRBD2 matching over 8 bases. The CDR3 sequence is 16 residues long. Germline V lookup: CDR1 SGHRS, CDR2 YFSETQ. The V and J ends lost 2 bases and 0 bases, in that order; junction bases with no gene match: 7. This chain's CDR3 is CASSLRLARSSYEQYF. The CDR3 nucleotides read TGCGCCAGCAGCTTACGACTAGCGCGAAGCTCCTACGAGCAGTACTTC. Using reference TRBV5-1 and TRBJ2-7 for the parts outside the CDR3, the full variable domain is KAGVTQTPRYLIKTRGQQVTLSCSPISGHRSVSWYQQTPGQGLQFLFEYFSETQRNKGNFPGRFSGRQFSNSRSEMNVSTLELGDSALYLCASSLRLARSSYEQYFGPGTRLTVT.

The chain carries TRBV7-9 and TRBJ2-7; TRBD1 agrees at 8 bases. The CDR3 spans 15 residues. The germline V gene has CDR1 SEHNR and CDR2 FQNEAQ (reference sequence). V lost 1 base, J lost 3 bases, and 5 bases stayed unmatched. This chain's CDR3 is CASSLGYGTGYEQYF. Here the CDR3 DNA reads TGTGCCAGCAGCTTAGGGTACGGGACAGGCTACGAGCAGTACTTC.

This sequence joins TRBV6-5 and TRBJ1-2; D remains ambiguous. V shed 2 bases and J shed 4 bases, with 5 bases lying between them. Germline values: CDR1 MNHEY, CDR2 SVGAGI. This CDR3 comprises 12 residues. The CDR3, as DNA: TGTGCCAGCAGTTACGCGGGCTATGGCTACACCTTC. Its protein product is CASSYAGYGYTF.

The chain recombines TRBV19 with TRBJ1-1, with D perhaps TRBD1 (6 bases). Deletions cut 4 bases from V and 1 base from J, with 10 bases between. The germline V gene has CDR1 LNHDA and CDR2 SQIVND (reference sequence). The CDR3 is made up of 14 amino acids. CDR3: CASSTLTGNTEAFF. The CDR3, as DNA: TGTGCCAGTAGTACCTTGACAGGGAACACTGAAGCTTTCTTT.

The chain has TRBV5-1 and TRBJ1-1; 9 nucleotides match TRBD1. The CDR3 is 15 residues long. Germline values: CDR1 SGHRS, CDR2 YFSETQ. The trim removed 3 bases at V and 2 bases at J, leaving 5 bases unmatched. CDR3 loop: CASSSMTGGNTEAFF. As DNA, the CDR3 is TGCGCCAGCAGCTCGATGACAGGGGGAAACACTGAAGCTTTCTTT.

The V call is TRBV27, the J call TRBJ1-3; 11 bases agree with TRBD1. The V gene's germline CDR1 is MNHEY and CDR2 SMNVEV (reference sequence). The CDR3 sequence is 15 residues long. J gave up 2 bases and V 9 bases, and 6 bases lay outside the gene matches. The CDR3, as DNA: TGTGCCAGAGGGACAGGGGGGTTCCCTGGAAACACCATATATTTT. Encoded protein: CARGTGGFPGNTIYF.

DNA for the CDR3: TGTGCCTGGAGTCTAGACACCACTAGCTATGGCTACACCTTC. This translates into CAWSLDTTSYGYTF. The chain is built from TRBV30 and TRBJ1-2; D ambiguous. The CDR3 is made up of 14 amino acids. The germline gives CDR1 GTSNPN, CDR2 SVGIG (reference sequence). V lost 2 bases, J lost 4 bases, and 14 bases lay in between.

V gene TRBV2 combines with J gene TRBJ2-1; no clear D. With 7 bases removed from V and 6 bases from J, the gap between germline ends came to 13 bases. The CDR3 contains 13 residues. Per the germline V gene, CDR1 is SNHLY and CDR2 is FYNNEI. CDR3: CASKLFGGNEQFF. CDR3 coding DNA: TGTGCCAGCAAATTGTTCGGCGGCAATGAGCAGTTCTTC.

The V and J genes are TRBV2 and TRBJ1-2, with TRBD1 matching over 8 bases. V was pared by 5 bases and J by 4 bases, with 6 bases of the junction left unmatched. Germline CDR1 is SNHLY and CDR2 is FYNNEI. The CDR3 has 14 residues. The DNA of the CDR3 is TGTGCCAGCAGTAACAGGGGGGGATTCTATGGCTACACCTTC. This codes for CASSNRGGFYGYTF.

This clone has a handful of counts. The chain joins TRBV4-3 to TRBJ2-5, with a weak D call TRBD1 (5 bases). Trimming removed 1 base from V and 4 bases from J, with 10 bases in between. The length of the CDR3 is 14 residues. The germline gives CDR1 LGHNA, CDR2 YSLEER. The CDR3 loop is CASSQGSQGETQYF. The CDR3 DNA sequence: TGCGCCAGCAGCCAAGGTTCCCAGGGAGAGACCCAGTACTTC.

This clone appeared a few times. V and J are TRBV19 and TRBJ1-5; D possibly corresponds to TRBD1 (5 bases). This CDR3 is built from 15 residues. The ends were cut back, 7 bases at V and 7 bases at J, with 20 bases in the middle. Germline V gene lookup returns CDR1 LNHDA and CDR2 SQIVND (reference sequence). CDR3 in amino acids: CASTPMDNGGQPQHF. CDR3 DNA sequence: TGTGCCAGTACCCCAATGGACAACGGGGGGCAGCCCCAGCATTTT.